This TCR beta chain is from a study of T-cell reconstitution after alpha-beta-depleted transplantation in children. This clonotype was counted at least ten times. Preparation of the TCRbeta library used unique molecular identifiers. TCRdb processed the PCR reads anew with MiXCR; each CDR3 protein has one entry. The table has some 240,000 distinct CDR3 sequences, around 8.9% seen once. This sequence was found in a human donor who donated a stem cell graft to a child with SCID. Source: PBMCs from the stem cell graft donor, taken from the stem cell graft.

The CDR3: CSARDPQENLYEQYF. DNA for the CDR3: TGCAGTGCTAGAGATCCACAGGAGAACCTTTACGAGCAGTACTTC. The rearrangement joins TRBV20-1 to TRBJ2-7, with a tentative D call TRBD1 (5 bases). This CDR3 has 15 amino acids. V lost 0 bases to trimming and J lost 4 bases, with 16 bases between them. Germline V gives CDR1 DFQATT, CDR2 SNEGSKA (reference sequence).